This TCR beta chain was sequenced in a study of vaccination and CD4 T cells after COVID-19. In regard to this clonotype: Its antigen is still unknown.

CDR1 and CDR2 from the germline V gene are LNHNV and YYDKDF (reference sequence). The V end was cut by 9 bases, the J end by 3 bases, with 11 bases between. The CDR3 runs to 12 residues. The study sequenced cultured CD4+ T cell DNA using the Oncomine TCR Beta short-read assay. Using the QIAamp micro DNA kit, genomic DNA was extracted from the CD4+ T cells that had been cultured. TCRdb reanalysed the PCR reads using MiXCR and keeps one entry per CDR3 protein. The table lists some 15,000 distinct CDR3 sequences, around 74% of them singletons. Treatment in this sample: 10-day PBMC culture with coronavirus spike peptide pools or control peptides (ViraFEST assay).

This sequence originates from a human donor who had recovered from COVID-19. The sample taken for sequencing was CD4+ T cells from blood, cultured in vitro. The rearrangement joins TRBV15 to TRBJ2-5; D is tentatively TRBD1 or TRBD2 (5 bases each). CDR3 region: CATMGRKETQYF. DNA for the CDR3: TGTGCCACGATGGGACGGAAAGAGACCCAGTACTTC.